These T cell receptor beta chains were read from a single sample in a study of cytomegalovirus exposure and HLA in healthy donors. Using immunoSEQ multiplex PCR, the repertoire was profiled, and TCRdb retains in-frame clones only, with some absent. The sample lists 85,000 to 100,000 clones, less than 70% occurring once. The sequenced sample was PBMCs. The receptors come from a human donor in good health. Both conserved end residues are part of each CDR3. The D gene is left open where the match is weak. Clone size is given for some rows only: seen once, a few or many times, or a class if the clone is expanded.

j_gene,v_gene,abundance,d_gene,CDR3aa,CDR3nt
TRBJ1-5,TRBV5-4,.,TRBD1,CASSKQGTSNQPQHF,TGTGCCAGCAGTAAACAGGGGACTAGCAATCAGCCCCAGCATTTT
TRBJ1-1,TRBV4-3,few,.,CASSFKGGTEAFF,TGCGCCAGCAGCTTTAAAGGGGGCACTGAAGCTTTCTTT
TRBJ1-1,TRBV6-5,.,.,CASRYQGKTEAFF,TGTGCCAGCAGATATCAGGGAAAAACTGAAGCTTTCTTT
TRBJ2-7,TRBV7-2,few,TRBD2,CASTLATSGGADNEQYF,TGTGCCAGCACCTTAGCCACTAGCGGGGGGGCTGATAACGAGCAGTACTTC
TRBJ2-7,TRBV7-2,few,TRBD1,CASSGDRGGFHEQYF,TGTGCCAGCAGCGGGGACAGGGGGGGATTCCACGAGCAGTACTTC
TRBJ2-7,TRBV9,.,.,CASSVVPAYEQYF,TGTGCCAGCAGCGTAGTCCCGGCCTACGAGCAGTACTTC
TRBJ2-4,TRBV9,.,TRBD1,CASSPRQGKNIQYF,TGTGCCAGCAGCCCTCGACAGGGCAAAAACATTCAGTACTTC
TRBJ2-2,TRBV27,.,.,CASSFSGTGELFF,TGTGCCAGCAGTTTCTCGGGGACCGGGGAGCTGTTTTTT
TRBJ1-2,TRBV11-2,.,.,CASSPRTWEGYTF,TGTGCCAGCAGCCCAAGAACCTGGGAGGGCTACACCTTC
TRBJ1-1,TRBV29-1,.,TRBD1,CSVGQGNTEAFF,TGCAGCGTCGGACAGGGAAACACTGAAGCTTTCTTT
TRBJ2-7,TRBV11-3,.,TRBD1,CASSFPGQGYEQYF,TGTGCCAGCAGCTTCCCGGGACAGGGGTACGAGCAGTACTTC
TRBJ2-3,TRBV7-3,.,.,CASSADTSTDTQYF,TGTGCCAGCAGCGCCGATACTAGCACAGATACGCAGTATTTT
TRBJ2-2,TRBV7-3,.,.,CASSFTTNTGELFF,TGTGCCAGCAGCTTTACTACGAACACCGGGGAGCTGTTTTTT
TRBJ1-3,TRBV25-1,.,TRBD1,CASSVTGVGNTIYF,TGTGCCAGCAGTGTCACAGGGGTGGGAAACACCATATATTTT
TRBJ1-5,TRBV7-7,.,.,CASSLEFGGDSNQPQHF,TGTGCCAGCAGCTTAGAATTTGGGGGCGATAGCAATCAGCCCCAGCATTTT